The 21 T cell receptor beta chains listed next were all sequenced from one sample in a study of early T cells in non-severe SARS-CoV-2 infection. TCRdb redid the calling of the 5' RACE reads with MiXCR, one entry per CDR3 protein. The sample has 83,000 or so distinct CDR3 sequences; around 9.3% are singletons. The input for sequencing was whole blood, taken at baseline. These receptors were taken from an adult who was a healthcare worker with PCR-confirmed SARS-CoV-2 infection or an uninfected control (not recorded which).

This clonotype was seen many times. CDR3 bases: TGTGCCAGCAGCTTAGCACTCGGGAACTCCTACAATGAGCAGTTCTTC. Protein: CASSLALGNSYNEQFF. V is TRBV7-7 and J is TRBJ2-1; the D gene is possibly TRBD2 (5 bases). CDR1 SSHAT and CDR2 FNYEAQ come from the germline V gene (reference sequence). The CDR3 has 16 amino acids. The ends were cut back, 0 bases at V and 0 bases at J, with 9 bases in the middle.

This clonotype was observed at least ten times. CDR3 sequence reads: CASSPTGYTHTQYF. CDR3 in DNA: TGTGCCAGCAGCCCGACAGGGTACACACATACGCAGTATTTT. V is TRBV21-1 and J is TRBJ2-3; TRBD1 reflects the table's D call only, with no check against the DNA. TRBV21-1 is designated a pseudogene. CDR3 length: 14 residues.

This clonotype came up many times. This chain links TRBV2 with TRBJ2-3; D not resolved. The germline V gene encodes CDR1 SNHLY and CDR2 FYNNEI. The V end was cut by 3 bases, the J end by 8 bases, with 12 bases between. The CDR3 is 13 amino acids. CDR3: CASSDNHLRTQYF. DNA of the CDR3: TGTGCCAGCAGTGATAACCACCTTCGTACGCAGTATTTT.

This clonotype was detected only a few times. The chain links TRBV4-2 to TRBJ2-7; 11 bases match TRBD2. CDR1 is LGHNA, CDR2 YNFKEQ, per germline. The CDR3 has 16 residues. With V trimmed by 0 bases and J by 3 bases, 4 bases remained unmatched. CDR3 nucleotides: TGTGCCAGCAGCCAAGATAGCGGGAGGGCCATCTACGAGCAGTACTTC. It encodes CASSQDSGRAIYEQYF.

This clonotype has just a few counts. The chain joins TRBV12-3 or TRBV12-4 to TRBJ2-1; D might be TRBD2 (6 bases). Trimming took off 1 base at V and 1 base at J, with 17 bases between the two ends. This CDR3 region has 18 residues. CDR3 protein: CASSLVHLSGGSYNEQFF. The DNA for the CDR3 is TGTGCCAGCAGTTTAGTCCACTTGAGCGGAGGGTCCTACAATGAGCAGTTCTTC.

This clonotype occurred many times. The chain recombines TRBV29-1 with TRBJ1-1; TRBD1 aligns across 7 bases. Germline loops: CDR1 SQVTM, CDR2 ANQGSEA. J was trimmed by 3 bases and V by 4 bases; bases with no gene match: 8. The CDR3 runs 14 residues. Here the CDR3 reads CSVVKGGADTEAFF. The CDR3 DNA sequence: TGCAGCGTTGTCAAAGGGGGCGCGGACACTGAAGCTTTCTTT. The complete variable domain, with remaining parts taken from reference TRBV29-1 and TRBJ1-1, reads SAVISQKPSRDICQRGTSLTIQCQVDSQVTMMFWYRQQPGQSLTLIATANQGSEATYESGFVIDKFPISRPNLTFSTLTVSNMSPEDSSIYLCSVVKGGADTEAFFGQGTRLTVV.

The V and J genes are TRBV14 and TRBJ1-3, with TRBD1 matching over 9 bases. The V gene's germline CDR1 is SGHDN and CDR2 FVKESK. Unmatched junction bases numbered 8, after V lost 3 bases and J lost 2 bases. CDR3 length: 17 residues. The CDR3 DNA sequence: TGTGCCAGCAGCCAGCATTACAGGGGGCACGCTGGAAACACCATATATTTT. Encoded protein: CASSQHYRGHAGNTIYF.

This clonotype was found many times. This chain joins TRBV7-9 and TRBJ2-2, with 8 nucleotides matching TRBD1. This CDR3 contains 19 residues. V dropped 6 bases and J dropped 1; count of bases not matched to a gene: 16. The germline gives CDR1 SEHNR, CDR2 FQNEAQ (reference sequence). This CDR3 is CASSSLGQWGQVNTGELFF. The CDR3 coding sequence is TGTGCCAGCAGTTCCCTGGGCCAGTGGGGACAGGTGAACACCGGGGAGCTGTTTTTT.

This clonotype turned up a few times. V gene TRBV7-9 combines with J gene TRBJ1-4; D may be TRBD1 (5 bases). Per the germline V gene, CDR1 is SEHNR and CDR2 is FQNEAQ (reference sequence). The CDR3 has 14 amino acids. The V and J ends lost 5 bases and 5 bases respectively, with 12 bases between them. CDR3 sequence: CASSRGRMNEKLFF. Written as DNA, the CDR3 is TGTGCCAGCAGCAGGGGACGGATGAATGAAAAACTGTTTTTT.

This clonotype was found a few times. The chain has TRBV5-4 and TRBJ2-3, with TRBD2 matching 9 bases. Germline trimming cut 4 bases from V and 4 bases from J; bases unmatched to any gene: 10. The germline CDR1 and CDR2 sequences are SGHNT and YYREEE (reference sequence). There are 16 residues in the CDR3. The CDR3 loop reads CASSPPRGRAADTQYF. In DNA, the CDR3 is TGTGCCAGCAGCCCCCCCCGCGGGAGGGCCGCAGATACGCAGTATTTT.

The rearrangement uses TRBV15 and TRBJ2-1; 7 bases line up with TRBD2. The CDR3 length is 14 residues. Germline V gene lookup returns CDR1 LNHNV and CDR2 YYDKDF (reference sequence). Trimming removed 8 bases from V and 8 bases from J; junction bases left unmatched: 12. DNA for the CDR3: TGTGCCACCTCTAAGACAAGCGGGATCTATGAGCAGTTCTTC. This translates into CATSKTSGIYEQFF.

This chain connects TRBV30 to TRBJ2-7; TRBD2 agrees at 8 bases. This CDR3 is built from 14 residues. After removal of 4 bases from V and 2 bases from J, the junction contained 7 bases not matched to a gene. Germline lookup yields CDR1 GTSNPN and CDR2 SVGIG (reference sequence). CDR3 region: CAWNPGLGAYEQYF. The CDR3 nucleotides read TGTGCCTGGAACCCGGGACTAGGGGCCTACGAGCAGTACTTC.

In this sample, this clonotype turned up a few times. J is TRBJ2-5 and V is TRBV20-1, with 12 bases fitting TRBD2. V lost 5 bases and J lost 5; bases outside the gene matches: 9. Germline lookup yields CDR1 DFQATT and CDR2 SNEGSKA (reference sequence). The CDR3 extends over 15 amino acids. This CDR3 is CSAQARLAGEETQYF. CDR3 bases: TGCAGTGCTCAAGCGAGACTAGCGGGAGAGGAGACCCAGTACTTC.

This clonotype has a count of ten or more. Here the CDR3 DNA reads TGTGCCAGCAGCTTAGTCAGGGGTGGCACCGGGGAGCTGTTTTTT. Translated: CASSLVRGGTGELFF. This chain links TRBV7-8 with TRBJ2-2, with TRBD1 as a possible D gene (6 bases). The CDR3 has 15 residues. V was clipped by 1 base and J by 4 bases, with 10 bases between them. CDR1 is SGHVS, CDR2 FQNEAQ, per germline.

In regard to this clonotype: This could be a read error, since a much larger clone is one nucleotide away. The chain joins TRBV27 to TRBJ2-7; D is unresolved. CDR1 and CDR2 from the germline V gene are MNHEY and SMNVEV (reference sequence). Trimming pared 6 bases from V and 6 bases from J, leaving 15 bases between. This CDR3 is built from 13 residues. The CDR3 here is CASRPGGWGEQYF. The CDR3 DNA sequence: TGTGCCAGCAGACCAGGTGGGTGGGGCGAGCAGTACTTC.

The J gene is TRBJ2-1, the V gene TRBV7-6; D may match TRBD1 or TRBD2 (5 bases each). The ends were cut back, 4 bases at V and 6 bases at J, with 16 bases in the middle. CDR3 length equals 15 residues. The germline V gene has CDR1 SGHVS and CDR2 FNYEAQ. The chain's CDR3 is CASSSGGGPGNEQFF. Here the CDR3 DNA reads TGTGCCAGCAGCTCAGGTGGGGGACCAGGCAATGAGCAGTTCTTC.

This clonotype was recorded once. The chain has TRBV20-1 and TRBJ2-3, with 12 bases aligning to TRBD2. V lost 5 bases to trimming and J lost 4 bases; unmatched junction nucleotides: 4. Germline lookup yields CDR1 DFQATT and CDR2 SNEGSKA (reference sequence). The CDR3 contains 14 residues. As DNA, the CDR3 is TGCAGTGCTTGGACTAGCGGGAACGCAGATACGCAGTATTTT. It codes for CSAWTSGNADTQYF.

In this sample, this clonotype turned up a few times. The V call is TRBV28, the J call TRBJ2-1; 9 bases match TRBD2. After removal of 3 bases from V and 1 base from J, the junction contained 7 bases not matched to a gene. Per the germline V gene, CDR1 is MDHEN and CDR2 is SYDVKM. There are 17 residues in the CDR3. DNA for the CDR3: TGTGCCAGCAGTTTCCGGGTAGCGGGAGCATCCTACAATGAGCAGTTCTTC. Translated, it gives CASSFRVAGASYNEQFF.

V usage is TRBV25-1 and J usage is TRBJ2-7; D not certain. This CDR3 is 12 amino acids long. The ends were cut back, 4 bases at V and 6 bases at J, with 10 bases in the middle. The V gene's germline CDR1 is MGHDK and CDR2 SYGVNS. CDR3 in amino acids: CASSALPPEQYF. The CDR3 region has the DNA TGTGCCAGCAGTGCCCTTCCGCCCGAGCAGTACTTC.

This clonotype was detected many times. This rearrangement joins TRBV20-1 to TRBJ2-7, with D perhaps TRBD1 (8 bases). The CDR3 has 14 residues. CDR1 and CDR2 from the germline V gene are DFQATT and SNEGSKA (reference sequence). V dropped 3 bases and J dropped 3 bases, with 15 bases sitting between them. CDR3 residues: CSARRRGTGYEQYF. CDR3 sequence (DNA): TGCAGTGCTAGGCGGCGGGGGACAGGCTACGAGCAGTACTTC.

This clonotype was counted at least ten times. The V call is TRBV6-6, the J call TRBJ2-7; the match to TRBD2 covers 10 bases. The CDR3 loop spans 15 amino acids. The germline V gene has CDR1 MNHNY and CDR2 SVGAGI (reference sequence). V was clipped by 4 bases and J by 7 bases; unmatched bases: 10. The DNA for the CDR3 is TGTGCCAGCAGTTTGCAGACTAGCGGGTCTCAGGAGCAGTACTTC. It codes for CASSLQTSGSQEQYF.